The clone carrying this T cell receptor beta chain was seen only a few times. The target antigen is unknown. Being one base from a much bigger clone, this may be a read error. A second PCR, run for 7 to 11 cycles, used a sample-barcoded 5' primer plus a J-beta primer mix. Each CDR3 protein is one row after TCRdb ran MiXCR on the 5' RACE reads. The data show about 650,000 distinct CDR3 sequences, 52% seen once. This record comes from a study of blood T cells in healthy people across ages. Study at large: Template switching recovered approximately one barcoded beta molecule for every two T cells.

Study-wide results and caveats: Naive and antigen-experienced cells could not be conclusively compared, given unsorted PBMCs. Among T cells, TCR beta diversity per million cells dropped roughly linearly as age rose.

The CDR3 is 15 residues long. Looked up from germline, CDR1 is DFQATT and CDR2 is SNEGSKA (reference sequence). Sequences were obtained from blood. The TCR was taken from an elderly woman in good health. This chain connects TRBV20-1 to TRBJ2-1, with a possible D match to TRBD2 (6 bases). The J call is doubtful: the DNA matches TRBJ2-7 better. The CDR3 DNA follows: TGCAGTGCCCCGTCTCCGGGGGAAAAATACAATGAGCAGTACTTC. Its protein is CSAPSPGEKYNEQYF.